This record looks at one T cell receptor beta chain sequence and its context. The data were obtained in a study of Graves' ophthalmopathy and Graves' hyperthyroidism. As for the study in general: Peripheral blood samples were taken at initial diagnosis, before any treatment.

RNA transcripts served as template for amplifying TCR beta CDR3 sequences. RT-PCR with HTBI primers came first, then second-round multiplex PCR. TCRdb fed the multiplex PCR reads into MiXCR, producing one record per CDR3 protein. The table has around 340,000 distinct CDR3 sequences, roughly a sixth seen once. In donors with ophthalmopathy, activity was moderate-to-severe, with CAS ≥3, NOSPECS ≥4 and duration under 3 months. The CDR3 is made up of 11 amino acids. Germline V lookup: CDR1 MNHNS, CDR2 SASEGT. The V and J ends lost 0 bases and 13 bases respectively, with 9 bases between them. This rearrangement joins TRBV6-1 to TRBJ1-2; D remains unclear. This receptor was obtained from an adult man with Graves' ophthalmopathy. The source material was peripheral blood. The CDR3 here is CASSEAPVSTF. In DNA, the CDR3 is TGTGCCAGCAGTGAAGCGCCGGTATCCACCTTC.